This T cell receptor beta chain was observed in a study of blood T cell repertoires in COVID-19. Study-level background: PBMCs, B-cell-depleted T cells, or T cells were the source of the cDNA or gDNA that made up the material.

As originally analysed: From reference gene primer amplification, estimates of nucleated cell counts were derived. This table comes from immunoSEQ multiplex PCR, and its TCRdb copy is limited to in-frame clones, with some not included. That table gives V, J and clone size, and the DNA gave D and trimming. This sample has 350,000 to 400,000 clones; 88% occur once, and the top ten carry around 0.95%. Enrolled through a virtual design, the participants were between about 18 and 89 years of age and came from some 26 US areas. Participant-given clinical history determined each cohort assignment. Germline CDR1 is MNHEY and CDR2 is SVGAGI. The ends were cut back, 8 bases at V and 11 bases at J, with 12 bases in the middle. This CDR3 has 10 amino acids.

The TCR originated in a woman aged 30 to 39 with acute COVID-19. The V and J genes are TRBV6-5 and TRBJ1-1, with D hard to call. The sequenced material came from PBMCs or T cells enriched from blood (not recorded which). CDR3 nucleotide sequence: TGTGCCAGCGTGGAACAGCGGGCTTTCTTT. Translated: CASVEQRAFF.